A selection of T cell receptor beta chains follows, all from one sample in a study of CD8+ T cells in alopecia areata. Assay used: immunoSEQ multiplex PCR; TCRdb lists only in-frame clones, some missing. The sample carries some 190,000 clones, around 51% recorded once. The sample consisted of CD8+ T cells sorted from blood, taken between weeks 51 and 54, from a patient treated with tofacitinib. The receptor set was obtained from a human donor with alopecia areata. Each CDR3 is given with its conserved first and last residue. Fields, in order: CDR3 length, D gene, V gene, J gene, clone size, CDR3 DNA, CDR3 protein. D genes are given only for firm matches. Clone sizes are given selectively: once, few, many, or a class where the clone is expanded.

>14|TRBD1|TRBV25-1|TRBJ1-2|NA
TGTGCCAGCAGTGCTACAGGGGCGGAGTATGGCTACACCTTC
CASSATGAEYGYTF
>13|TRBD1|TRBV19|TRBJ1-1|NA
TGTGCCAGTAGTGTGACAGGGGGCACTGAAGCTTTCTTT
CASSVTGGTEAFF
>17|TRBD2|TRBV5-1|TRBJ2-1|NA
TGCGCCAGCAGCTACGGACTAGCGGGGGGTAGCCACAATGAGCAGTTCTTC
CASSYGLAGGSHNEQFF
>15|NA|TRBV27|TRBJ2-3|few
TGTGCCAGCAGTTTAGTTACGGGGGGCCCAGATACGCAGTATTTT
CASSLVTGGPDTQYF
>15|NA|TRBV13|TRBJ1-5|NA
TGTGCCAGCAGCGGAACAGGCGAGGGCAATCAGCCCCAGCATTTT
CASSGTGEGNQPQHF
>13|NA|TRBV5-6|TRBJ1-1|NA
TGTGCCAGCATGAGGGCGGGGGTGAGTGAAGCTTTCTTT
CASMRAGVSEAFF
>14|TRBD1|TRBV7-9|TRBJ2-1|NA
TGTGCCAGCATCGAACAGGGGTCCTACAATGAGCAGTTCTTC
CASIEQGSYNEQFF
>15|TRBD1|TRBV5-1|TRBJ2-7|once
TGCGCCAGCAGCTCGCCGGGACAGCTGCCGGGCGAGCAGTACTTC
CASSSPGQLPGEQYF
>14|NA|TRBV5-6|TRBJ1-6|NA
TGTGCCAGCAGCTTCGGCGGGGTTAATTCACCCCTCCACTTT
CASSFGGVNSPLHF
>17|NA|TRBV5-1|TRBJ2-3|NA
TGCGCCAGCAGCTTGGTTTTGCGGGGGCCTTACACAGATACGCAGTATTTT
CASSLVLRGPYTDTQYF
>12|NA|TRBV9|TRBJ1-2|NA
TGTGCCAGCAGCCTTTCTAACTATGGCTACACCTTC
CASSLSNYGYTF
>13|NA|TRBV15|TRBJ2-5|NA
TGTGCCACCAGCAGAATAGGGTGGGAGACCCAGTACTTC
CATSRIGWETQYF